This TCR beta chain was retrieved from a study of blood T cell repertoires in COVID-19. The CDR3 is made up of 14 amino acids. Trimming at V came to 2 bases and at J to 8 bases, leaving 4 bases not matched to a gene. Germline lookup yields CDR1 MNHNS and CDR2 SASEGT. Original processing notes: Reference gene primer amplification in the assay estimated nucleated cell counts. Using immunoSEQ multiplex PCR, the repertoire was profiled, and TCRdb retains in-frame clones only, with some absent. The V and J calls and clone size were taken over from that table, and D and trimming were inferred from the DNA. The table lists about 150,000 clones, roughly 87% of them singletons.

The gene calls are TRBV6-1 and TRBJ1-4; 8 bases agree with TRBD1. The TCR was taken from a woman aged 40 to 50 who had been exposed to COVID-19. Sequenced sample: PBMCs or T cells enriched from blood (not recorded which). The CDR3 DNA sequence: TGTGCCAGCAGTGAAATAACAGGGGGAGAAAAACTGTTTTTT. Amino acid sequence: CASSEITGGEKLFF.